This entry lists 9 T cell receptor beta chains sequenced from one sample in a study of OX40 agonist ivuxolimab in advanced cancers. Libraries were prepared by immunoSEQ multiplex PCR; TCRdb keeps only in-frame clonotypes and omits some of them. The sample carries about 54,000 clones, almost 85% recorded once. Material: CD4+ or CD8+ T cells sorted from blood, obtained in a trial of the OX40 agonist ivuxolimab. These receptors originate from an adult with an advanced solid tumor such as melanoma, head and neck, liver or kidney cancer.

The CDR3 region has the DNA TGCGCCAGCAGCTTTGGTCGGTCCGGTACAGGGGGCGAAGAGACCCAGTACTTC. Its protein product is CASSFGRSGTGGEETQYF. The chain combines TRBV5-1 with TRBJ2-5; 9 nucleotides align to TRBD1. This CDR3 spans 18 amino acids. Germline V gives CDR1 SGHRS, CDR2 YFSETQ. With 2 bases clipped from V and 3 bases from J, the junction kept 14 bases outside the gene matches.

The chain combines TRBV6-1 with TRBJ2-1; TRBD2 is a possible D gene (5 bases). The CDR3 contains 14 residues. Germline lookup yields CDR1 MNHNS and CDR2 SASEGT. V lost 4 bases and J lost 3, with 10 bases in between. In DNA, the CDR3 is TGTGCCAGCAGTGGAGGGCAAATCTACAATGAGCAGTTCTTC. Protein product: CASSGGQIYNEQFF.

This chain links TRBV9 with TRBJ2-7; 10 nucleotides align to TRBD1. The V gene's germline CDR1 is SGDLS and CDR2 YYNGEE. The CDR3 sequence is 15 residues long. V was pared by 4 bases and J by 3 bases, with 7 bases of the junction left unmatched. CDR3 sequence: CASSSRRDRGYEQYF. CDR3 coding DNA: TGTGCCAGCAGCTCGAGGAGGGACAGGGGCTACGAGCAGTACTTC. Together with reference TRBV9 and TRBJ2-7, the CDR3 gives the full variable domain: DSGVTQTPKHLITATGQRVTLRCSPRSGDLSVYWYQQSLDQGLQFLIQYYNGEERAKGNILERFSAQQFPDLHSELNLSSLELGDSALYFCASSSRRDRGYEQYFGPGTRLTVT.

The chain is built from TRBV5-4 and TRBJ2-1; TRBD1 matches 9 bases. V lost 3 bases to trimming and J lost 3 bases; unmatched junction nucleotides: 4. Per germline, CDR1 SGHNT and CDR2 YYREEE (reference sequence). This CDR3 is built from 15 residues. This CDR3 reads CASSSQGANYNEQFF. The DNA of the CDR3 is TGTGCCAGCAGCTCACAGGGGGCTAACTACAATGAGCAGTTCTTC.

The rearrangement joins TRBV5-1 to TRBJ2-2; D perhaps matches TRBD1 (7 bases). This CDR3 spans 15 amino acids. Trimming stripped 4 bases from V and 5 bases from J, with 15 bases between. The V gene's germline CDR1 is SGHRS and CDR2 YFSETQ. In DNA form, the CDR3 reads TGCGCCAGCAGCCGAGGACAGGAGGGGACCGGGGAGCTGTTTTTT. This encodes CASSRGQEGTGELFF.

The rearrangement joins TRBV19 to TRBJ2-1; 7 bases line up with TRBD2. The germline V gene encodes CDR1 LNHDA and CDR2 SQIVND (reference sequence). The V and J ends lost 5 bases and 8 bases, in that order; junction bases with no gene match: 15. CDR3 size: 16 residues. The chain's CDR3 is CASSPRGGVFGDEQFF. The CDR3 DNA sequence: TGTGCCAGTAGTCCAAGGGGAGGGGTTTTCGGAGATGAGCAGTTCTTC.

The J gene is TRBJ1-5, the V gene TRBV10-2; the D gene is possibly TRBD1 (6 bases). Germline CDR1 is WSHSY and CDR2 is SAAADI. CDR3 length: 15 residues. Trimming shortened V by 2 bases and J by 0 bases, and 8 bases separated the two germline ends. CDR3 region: CASSEGQHSNQPQHF. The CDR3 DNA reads TGCGCCAGCAGTGAGGGACAGCATAGCAATCAGCCCCAGCATTTT.

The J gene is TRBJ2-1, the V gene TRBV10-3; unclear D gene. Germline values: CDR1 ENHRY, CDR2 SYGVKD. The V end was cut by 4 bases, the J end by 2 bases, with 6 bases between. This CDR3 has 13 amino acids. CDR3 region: CAISVTTYNEQFF. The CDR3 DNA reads TGTGCCATCAGTGTAACAACCTACAATGAGCAGTTCTTC.

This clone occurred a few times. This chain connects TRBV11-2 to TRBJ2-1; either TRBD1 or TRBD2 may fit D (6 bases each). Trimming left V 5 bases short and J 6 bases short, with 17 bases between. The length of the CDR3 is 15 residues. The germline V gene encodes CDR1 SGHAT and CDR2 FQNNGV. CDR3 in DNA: TGTGCCAGCAGCCGGGGGCTGGGAGTGGGCAATGAGCAGTTCTTC. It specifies CASSRGLGVGNEQFF.